These 28 T cell receptor beta chains came from one sample sequenced in a study of blood T cell repertoires in COVID-19. Sequencing was performed with immunoSEQ multiplex PCR; in TCRdb, only in-frame clones are kept and a portion is missing. Seen here are 140,000 to 150,000 clones, 85% to 90% observed once, and the top ten hold around an eighth. Sequences were obtained from peripheral blood. Receptor source: a man younger than 35 with COVID-19, enrolled during active disease.

The chain recombines TRBV6-5 with TRBJ2-7; TRBD1 aligns across 7 bases. Germline CDR1 is MNHEY and CDR2 is SVGAGI. The CDR3 has 15 residues. Trimming removed 6 bases from V and 2 bases from J; junction bases left unmatched: 10. The CDR3 DNA reads as TGTGCCAGCAGAGGGCCCGGGACAGAAGCCTACGAGCAGTACTTC. It encodes CASRGPGTEAYEQYF.

CDR3 in amino acids: CASSYPGQGRGYTF. CDR3 sequence (DNA): TGTGCCAGCAGTTACCCGGGACAGGGTCGTGGCTACACCTTC. The J gene is TRBJ1-2, the V gene TRBV6-2 or TRBV6-3; 9 positions agree with TRBD1. V shed 2 bases, J shed 7 bases, and the junction held 5 bases outside the gene matches. The CDR3 is 14 amino acids. Germline V CDR1 and CDR2: MNHEY, SVGEGT.

This chain joins TRBV5-6 and TRBJ2-3; 10 nucleotides match TRBD2. The germline V gene encodes CDR1 SGHDT and CDR2 YYEEEE. This CDR3 comprises 16 residues. V lost 5 bases to trimming and J lost 2 bases; unmatched junction nucleotides: 8. In DNA form, the CDR3 reads TGTGCCAGCAGTTTCACGGGACTAGCGACCACAGATACGCAGTATTTT. It codes for CASSFTGLATTDTQYF.

This clone came up a few times. This chain uses TRBV9 with TRBJ2-7; the D gene is possibly TRBD2 (6 bases). V was pared by 0 bases and J by 2 bases, with 9 bases between. Germline CDR1 and CDR2: SGDLS and YYNGEE. The CDR3 sequence is 14 residues long. Here the CDR3 reads CASSVDGGTYEQYF. The CDR3 region has the DNA TGTGCCAGCAGCGTAGATGGGGGGACCTACGAGCAGTACTTC.

This clone was counted only a few times. The chain uses TRBV30 and TRBJ2-7; 7 bases match TRBD1. The ends lost 0 bases at V and 0 bases at J; junction bases unmatched: 5. The germline CDR1 and CDR2 sequences are GTSNPN and SVGIG (reference sequence). The CDR3 contains 15 residues. CDR3 DNA sequence: TGTGCCTGGAGTGTACCCGGGACAGACTCCTACGAGCAGTACTTC. Translating it yields CAWSVPGTDSYEQYF.

Remarks on this clone: The junction departs from germline at one end; a sequencing error may be responsible. The chain recombines TRBV3-1 (or the pseudogene TRBV3-2) with TRBJ1-4; D might be TRBD1 (6 bases). Germline V gene data show CDR1 as LGHDT and CDR2 as YNNKEL (reference sequence). The CDR3 sequence is 14 residues long. The CDR3 nucleotides are TGTGCCAGCAGTCGCGCCGGGACATCCAGAAATTTGCATTTT. It specifies CASSRAGTSRNLHF.

This sequence joins TRBV18 and TRBJ2-1, with 10 bases lining up with TRBD2. The CDR3 covers 15 residues. CDR1 and CDR2 (germline): KGHSH, LQKENI. V lost 2 bases and J lost 5; bases outside the gene matches: 3. Here the CDR3 reads CASSPASGSDNEQFF. DNA for the CDR3: TGTGCCAGCTCACCAGCTAGCGGGAGTGACAATGAGCAGTTCTTC.

CDR3 nucleotide sequence: TGTGCCAGCAGCCAAGGTCTCGGACAGGGCTATGGCTACACCTTC. Protein sequence: CASSQGLGQGYGYTF. The chain carries TRBV4-2 and TRBJ1-2; 8 bases are a match to TRBD1. V was pared by 1 base and J by 4 bases, with 5 bases of the junction left unmatched. The CDR3 covers 15 residues. Germline CDR1 is LGHNA and CDR2 is YNFKEQ.

The DNA for the CDR3 is TGTGCCAGCAGCCGTACCCGGACAGGGAAGTCCACCGGGGAGCTGTTTTTT. Its translation: CASSRTRTGKSTGELFF. The chain combines TRBV9 with TRBJ2-2; TRBD1 agrees at 8 bases. After removal of 4 bases from V and 4 bases from J, the junction contained 12 bases not matched to a gene. This CDR3 has 17 residues. Germline V lookup: CDR1 SGDLS, CDR2 YYNGEE. Supplemented by reference TRBV9 and TRBJ2-2, the full variable domain reads DSGVTQTPKHLITATGQRVTLRCSPRSGDLSVYWYQQSLDQGLQFLIQYYNGEERAKGNILERFSAQQFPDLHSELNLSSLELGDSALYFCASSRTRTGKSTGELFFGEGSRLTVL.

This chain uses TRBV30 with TRBJ2-7, with 9 nucleotides matching TRBD2. Germline V gene sequence: CDR1 GTSNPN, CDR2 SVGIG (reference sequence). Trimming removed 4 bases from V and 6 bases from J; junction bases left unmatched: 4. The CDR3 is 12 amino acids. The CDR3 coding sequence is TGTGCCTGGACTAGCGGGAAAGGCGAGCAGTACTTC. Amino acid sequence: CAWTSGKGEQYF.

The chain couples TRBV5-1 to TRBJ1-6; D is unresolved. The germline gives CDR1 SGHRS, CDR2 YFSETQ. Between the trimmed V and J ends, which lost 2 bases and 1 base, there was a span of 7 bases. This CDR3 has 15 residues. The CDR3 bases are TGCGCCAGCAGCTTTAGTAGTTCCTATAATTCACCCCTCCACTTT. The encoded protein is CASSFSSSYNSPLHF.

The chain recombines TRBV28 with TRBJ2-3, with 9 nucleotides matching TRBD1. Germline V gives CDR1 MDHEN, CDR2 SYDVKM. The CDR3 runs to 17 residues. V shed 6 bases, J shed 4 bases, and the junction held 14 bases outside the gene matches. The CDR3 region is CASSAPKTGGYADTQYF. The CDR3 DNA reads as TGTGCCAGCAGCGCCCCGAAGACAGGGGGTTATGCAGATACGCAGTATTTT.

The rearrangement uses TRBV30 and TRBJ1-1; 9 bases line up with TRBD1. The germline V gene encodes CDR1 GTSNPN and CDR2 SVGIG (reference sequence). The junction had 12 bases not matched to a gene; V was cut back by 2 bases and J by 11 bases. This CDR3 contains 14 residues. The CDR3 nucleotides read TGTGCCTGGAGTTCGGGACAGGGAGTGGTGGGGGCTTTCTTT. Translating it yields CAWSSGQGVVGAFF.

V gene TRBV28 combines with J gene TRBJ1-1; D is uncertain. The CDR3 has 10 amino acids. With 4 bases removed from V and 7 bases from J, the gap between germline ends came to 4 bases. Germline V CDR1 and CDR2: MDHEN, SYDVKM. CDR3 bases: TGTGCCAGCAGTTCCCGTGAAGCTTTCTTT. It specifies CASSSREAFF.

The sample holds a few counts of this clone. The gene calls are TRBV10-1 and TRBJ2-7, with 16 bases fitting TRBD2. The CDR3 runs 14 residues. V was clipped by 6 bases and J by 4 bases; unmatched bases: 0. Germline CDR1 and CDR2: WNHNN and SYGVQD (reference sequence). The CDR3 DNA follows: TGCGCCAGCAGGGGACTAGCGGGAGGGTACGAGCAGTACTTC. This encodes CASRGLAGGYEQYF.

In its sample, this clone was seen once. The identical CDR3 is also encoded by other nucleotide sequences in the sample. The J gene is TRBJ2-7, the V gene TRBV5-4, with D perhaps matching TRBD1 (5 bases). The germline CDR1 and CDR2 sequences are SGHNT and YYREEE (reference sequence). V gave up 2 bases and J gave up 2 bases, with 11 bases separating them. The CDR3 runs 14 residues. The CDR3 sequence is CASSFSGLTYEQYF. The DNA of the CDR3 is TGTGCCAGCAGCTTCTCAGGGCTCACCTACGAGCAGTACTTC.

The V and J genes are TRBV4-3 and TRBJ2-5; 9 nucleotides align to TRBD1. With V trimmed by 3 bases and J by 5 bases, 7 bases remained unmatched. Germline values: CDR1 LGHNA, CDR2 YSLEER. This CDR3 has 15 amino acids. The CDR3: CASSQGQGRSETQYF. CDR3 DNA: TGCGCCAGCAGCCAGGGACAGGGCCGGTCGGAGACCCAGTACTTC.

The V gene is TRBV25-1, the J gene TRBJ2-7; D is perhaps TRBD2 (5 bases). This CDR3 is built from 16 residues. V was trimmed by 4 bases and J by 6 bases, leaving 22 bases between them. The germline V gene encodes CDR1 MGHDK and CDR2 SYGVNS. CDR3 in DNA: TGTGCCAGCAGTGGGCGGACTGACTCCTTTTTTGGCGAGCAGTACTTC. Its translation: CASSGRTDSFFGEQYF.

This clone came up once. The chain employs TRBV4-2 and TRBJ2-7, with unresolved D. CDR1 is LGHNA and CDR2 is YNFKEQ in the germline V gene. This CDR3 comprises 12 residues. V lost 2 bases to trimming and J lost 3 bases, with 5 bases between them. As DNA, the CDR3 is TGTGCCAGCAGCCAACTAGGCTACGAGCAGTACTTC. Translating it yields CASSQLGYEQYF.

The V call is TRBV27, the J call TRBJ2-1; 7 bases match TRBD2. The CDR3 runs to 15 residues. Per the germline V gene, CDR1 is MNHEY and CDR2 is SMNVEV (reference sequence). V was pared by 3 bases and J by 0 bases, with 2 bases of the junction left unmatched. The CDR3 here is CASSFGGSSYNEQFF. The CDR3 bases are TGTGCCAGCAGTTTCGGGGGGAGCTCCTACAATGAGCAGTTCTTC.

The chain links TRBV11-2 to TRBJ2-7; 7 bases are a match to TRBD2. V was pared by 3 bases and J by 0 bases, with 8 bases of the junction left unmatched. CDR3 length: 16 residues. From germline, CDR1 is SGHAT and CDR2 FQNNGV. CDR3 protein: CASSFSLRGGSYEQYF. The CDR3 nucleotides are TGTGCCAGCAGCTTCTCTCTCCGCGGGGGCTCCTACGAGCAGTACTTC.

This clone was detected ten times or more. The chain uses TRBV6-2 or TRBV6-3 and TRBJ2-1, with a possible D match to TRBD2 (6 bases). The CDR3 consists of 13 residues. Looked up from germline, CDR1 is MNHEY and CDR2 is SVGEGT. The V and J ends lost 5 bases and 6 bases respectively, with 11 bases between them. The CDR3 DNA reads as TGTGCCAGCAGTACCGGGACTTTCAATGAGCAGTTCTTC. Translating it yields CASSTGTFNEQFF.

This clone was seen only once. This rearrangement joins TRBV19 to TRBJ2-1; 11 nucleotides match TRBD1. The CDR3 runs to 15 residues. Unmatched junction bases numbered 4, after V lost 3 bases and J lost 6 bases. The germline gives CDR1 LNHDA, CDR2 SQIVND (reference sequence). Written as DNA, the CDR3 is TGTGCCAGTAGTATCCGGGACAGGGGGGTCAATGAGCAGTTCTTC. Amino acid sequence: CASSIRDRGVNEQFF.

CDR3 sequence reads: CASSRGLAGGNEQYF. CDR3 DNA: TGTGCCAGCAGCCGCGGACTAGCGGGAGGGAACGAGCAGTACTTC. The rearrangement joins TRBV6-5 to TRBJ2-7; TRBD2 matches at 15 bases. CDR3 length: 15 amino acids. V was clipped by 6 bases and J by 5 bases; unmatched bases: 5. The germline CDR1 and CDR2 sequences are MNHEY and SVGAGI.

The V call is TRBV6-6, the J call TRBJ1-1; D is possibly TRBD1 (6 bases). The CDR3 consists of 16 residues. Looked up from germline, CDR1 is MNHNY and CDR2 is SVGAGI (reference sequence). Trimming stripped 6 bases from V and 4 bases from J, with 21 bases between. Written as DNA, the CDR3 is TGTGCCAGCAGGTTCGCGACAGGAGACCGTGGCACTGAAGCTTTCTTT. Translating gives CASRFATGDRGTEAFF.

Points on this clone: A junction boundary mismatches the germline segment, possibly from a read error. The CDR3 nucleotides are TGTGCCTGGAGTCGCCGGGACTCGAGATGGGAAAAACTGCTTTTT. Translation gives CAWSRRDSRWEKLLF. The J gene is TRBJ1-4, the V gene TRBV30; D might be TRBD1 (5 bases). The CDR3 sequence is 15 residues long. CDR1 GTSNPN and CDR2 SVGIG come from the germline V gene (reference sequence).

V is TRBV15 and J is TRBJ1-2, with a possible D match to TRBD1 (6 bases). The germline CDR1 and CDR2 sequences are LNHNV and YYDKDF (reference sequence). Trimming removed 3 bases at V and 3 bases at J, with 14 bases between. The CDR3 spans 15 residues. The CDR3 coding sequence is TGTGCCACCAGCAGGACTACAGGGTCTCACTATGGCTACACCTTC. Protein: CATSRTTGSHYGYTF.

This chain connects TRBV5-5 to TRBJ1-3; D is uncertain. The CDR3 runs 17 residues. Germline CDR1 and CDR2: SGHKS and YYEKEE (reference sequence). V shed 0 bases and J shed 0 bases, with 13 bases lying between them. The CDR3 loop reads CASSLEFPVSSGNTIYF. The CDR3, as DNA: TGTGCCAGCAGCTTGGAGTTCCCGGTATCCTCTGGAAACACCATATATTTT.